The T cell receptor (beta chain) under discussion was sequenced for a study of cytotoxic CD8 clonotypes in ibrutinib-treated CLL. Study-level findings and limits: Baseline levels of clonality went above those of age-matched healthy donors and moved with circulating CD8+ T-cell counts.

On this clone: Its target is unknown.

The CDR3 consists of 14 residues. CDR1 is MDHEN and CDR2 is SYDVKM in the germline V gene. Trimming left V 5 bases short and J 1 base short, with 6 bases between. Sequencing was performed with immunoSEQ multiplex PCR; in TCRdb, only in-frame clones are kept and a portion is missing. The sample gives roughly 150,000 clones, 88% of which show up once; around 3.1% is in the top ten. This receptor was obtained from a human donor with chronic lymphocytic leukemia. This chain joins TRBV28 and TRBJ2-6; D gene uncertain. The input for sequencing was PBMCs, taken at disease progression, from a patient treated with ibrutinib. The CDR3 DNA is TGTGCCAGCAGTCGGATTTCTGGGGCCAACGTCCTGACTTTC. Translating it yields CASSRISGANVLTF.